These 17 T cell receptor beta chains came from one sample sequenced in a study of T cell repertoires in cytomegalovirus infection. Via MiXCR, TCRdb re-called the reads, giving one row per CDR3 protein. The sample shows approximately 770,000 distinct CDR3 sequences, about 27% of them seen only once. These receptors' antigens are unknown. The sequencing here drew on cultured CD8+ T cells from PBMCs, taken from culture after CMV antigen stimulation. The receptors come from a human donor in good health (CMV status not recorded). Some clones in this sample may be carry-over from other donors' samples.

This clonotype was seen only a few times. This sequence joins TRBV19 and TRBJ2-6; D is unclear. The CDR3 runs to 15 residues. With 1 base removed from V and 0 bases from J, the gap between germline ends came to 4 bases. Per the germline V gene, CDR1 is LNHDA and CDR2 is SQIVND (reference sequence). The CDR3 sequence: CASSIGHSGANVLTF. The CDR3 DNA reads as TGTGCCAGTAGTATAGGGCACTCTGGGGCCAACGTCCTGACTTTC.

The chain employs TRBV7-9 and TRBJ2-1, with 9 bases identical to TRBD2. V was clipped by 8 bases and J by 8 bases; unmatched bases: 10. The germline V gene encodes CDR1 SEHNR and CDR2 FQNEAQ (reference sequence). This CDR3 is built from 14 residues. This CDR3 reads CASSPRGGFHEQFF. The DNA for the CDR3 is TGTGCCAGCTCGCCGCGGGGGGGCTTCCATGAGCAGTTCTTC.

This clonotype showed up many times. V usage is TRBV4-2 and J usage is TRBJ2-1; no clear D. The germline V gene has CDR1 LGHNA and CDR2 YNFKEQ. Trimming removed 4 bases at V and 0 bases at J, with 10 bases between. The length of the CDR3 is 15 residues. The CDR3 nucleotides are TGTGCCAGCAGCCTCGACTGGAGCTCCTACAATGAGCAGTTCTTC. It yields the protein CASSLDWSSYNEQFF.

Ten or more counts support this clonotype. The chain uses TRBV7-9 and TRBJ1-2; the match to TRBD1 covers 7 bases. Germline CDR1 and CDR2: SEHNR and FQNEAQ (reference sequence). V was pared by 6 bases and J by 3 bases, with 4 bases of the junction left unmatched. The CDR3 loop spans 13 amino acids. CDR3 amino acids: CASSNDRDYGYTF. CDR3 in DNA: TGTGCCAGCAGTAATGACAGGGACTATGGCTACACCTTC.

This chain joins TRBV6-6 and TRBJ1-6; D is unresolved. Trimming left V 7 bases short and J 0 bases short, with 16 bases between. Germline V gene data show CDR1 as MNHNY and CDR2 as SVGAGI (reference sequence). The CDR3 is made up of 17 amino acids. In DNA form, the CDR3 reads TGTGCCAGCAACTCGGACGGAATGGTCTCCTATAATTCACCCCTCCACTTT. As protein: CASNSDGMVSYNSPLHF.

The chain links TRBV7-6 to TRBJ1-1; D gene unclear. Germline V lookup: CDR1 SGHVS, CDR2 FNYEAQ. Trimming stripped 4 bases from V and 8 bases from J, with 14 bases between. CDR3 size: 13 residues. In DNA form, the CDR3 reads TGTGCCAGCAGCTGGGAGGTTGGTAAGGAAGCTTTCTTT. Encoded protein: CASSWEVGKEAFF.

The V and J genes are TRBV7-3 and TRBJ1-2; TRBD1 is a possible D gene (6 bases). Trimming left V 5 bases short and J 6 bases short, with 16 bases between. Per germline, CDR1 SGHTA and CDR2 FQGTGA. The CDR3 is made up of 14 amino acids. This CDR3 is CASSPPGPGDGYTF. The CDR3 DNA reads TGTGCCAGCAGCCCTCCCGGGCCAGGGGATGGCTACACCTTC.

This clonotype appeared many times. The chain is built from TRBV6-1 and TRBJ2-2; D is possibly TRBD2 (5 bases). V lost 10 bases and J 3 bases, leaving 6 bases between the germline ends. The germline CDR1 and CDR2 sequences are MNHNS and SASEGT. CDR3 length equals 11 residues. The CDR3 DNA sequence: TGTGCCACCGGGGACACCGGGGAGCTGTTTTTT. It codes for CATGDTGELFF.

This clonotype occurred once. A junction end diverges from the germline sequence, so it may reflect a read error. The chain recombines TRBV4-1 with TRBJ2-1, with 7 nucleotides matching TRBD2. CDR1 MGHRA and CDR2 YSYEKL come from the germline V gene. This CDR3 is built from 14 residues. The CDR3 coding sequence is TGCGCCAGCAACCAAACCGGGACTATCAATGAGCAGTTCTTC. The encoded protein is CASNQTGTINEQFF.

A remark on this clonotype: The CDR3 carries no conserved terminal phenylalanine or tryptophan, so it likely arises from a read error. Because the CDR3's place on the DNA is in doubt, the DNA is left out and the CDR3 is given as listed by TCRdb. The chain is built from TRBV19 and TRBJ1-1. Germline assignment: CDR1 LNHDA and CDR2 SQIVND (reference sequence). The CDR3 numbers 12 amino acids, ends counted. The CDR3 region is CASSKGLIVRVV.

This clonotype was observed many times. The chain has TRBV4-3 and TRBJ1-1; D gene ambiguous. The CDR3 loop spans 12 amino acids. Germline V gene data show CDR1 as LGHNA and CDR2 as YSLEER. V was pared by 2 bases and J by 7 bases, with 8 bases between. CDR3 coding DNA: TGCGCCAGCAGCCAAACCGGGATTGAAGCTTTCTTT. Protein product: CASSQTGIEAFF.

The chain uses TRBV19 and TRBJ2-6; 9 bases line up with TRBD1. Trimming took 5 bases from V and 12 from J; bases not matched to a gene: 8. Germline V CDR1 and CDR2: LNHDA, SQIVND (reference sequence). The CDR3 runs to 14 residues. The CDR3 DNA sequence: TGTGCCAGTAGTGAGACAGGGGGTCCTCCCGTCCTGACTTTC. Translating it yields CASSETGGPPVLTF.

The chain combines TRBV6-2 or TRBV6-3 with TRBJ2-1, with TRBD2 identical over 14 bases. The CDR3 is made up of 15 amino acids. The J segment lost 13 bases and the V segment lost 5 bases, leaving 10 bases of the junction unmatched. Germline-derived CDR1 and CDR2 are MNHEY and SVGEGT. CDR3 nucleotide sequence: TGTGCCAGCAGTCAGACTAGCGGGGGGGCCGTCCCCCAGTTCTTC. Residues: CASSQTSGGAVPQFF.

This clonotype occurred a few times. CDR3 sequence reads: CASGEHYEQYV. The CDR3 DNA is TGTGCCAGCGGGGAGCACTACGAGCAGTACGTC. This sequence joins TRBV6-2 or TRBV6-3 and TRBJ2-7, with D perhaps TRBD2 (5 bases). Germline V gene lookup returns CDR1 MNHEY and CDR2 SVGEGT. V was shortened by 8 bases and J by 3 bases, with 8 bases between the two germline ends. This CDR3 spans 11 amino acids.

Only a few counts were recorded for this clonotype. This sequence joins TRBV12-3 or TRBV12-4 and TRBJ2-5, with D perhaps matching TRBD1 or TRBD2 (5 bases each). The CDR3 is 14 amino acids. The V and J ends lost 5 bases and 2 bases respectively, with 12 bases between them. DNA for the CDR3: TGTGCCAGCAGTCCGTGGGACCTTCAAGAGACCCAGTACTTC. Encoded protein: CASSPWDLQETQYF.

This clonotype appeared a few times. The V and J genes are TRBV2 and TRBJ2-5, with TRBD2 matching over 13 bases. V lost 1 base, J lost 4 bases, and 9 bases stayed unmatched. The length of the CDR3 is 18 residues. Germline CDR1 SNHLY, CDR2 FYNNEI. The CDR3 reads CASSEDKLAGGRGETQYF. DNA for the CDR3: TGTGCCAGCAGTGAAGACAAACTAGCGGGGGGGAGAGGAGAGACCCAGTACTTC.

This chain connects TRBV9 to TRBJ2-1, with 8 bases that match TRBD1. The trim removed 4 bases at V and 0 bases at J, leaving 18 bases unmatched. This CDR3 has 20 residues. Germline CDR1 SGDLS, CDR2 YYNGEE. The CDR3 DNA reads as TGTGCCAGCAGCCCCCGGGTGGGGACAGGTAGCCCCCTCTCCTACAATGAGCAGTTCTTC. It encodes CASSPRVGTGSPLSYNEQFF.